This T cell receptor (beta chain) is from a study of neurological immune-mediated disorders. V lost 3 bases to trimming and J lost 3 bases; unmatched junction nucleotides: 7. The CDR3 is made up of 15 amino acids. Germline V CDR1 and CDR2: ENHRY, SYGVKD. Each CDR3 protein is one row after TCRdb ran MiXCR on the 5' RACE reads. The sample has approximately 21,000 distinct CDR3 sequences, over 5.5% seen once. This clonotype was observed at least ten times. The gene calls are TRBV10-3 and TRBJ1-1, with 7 positions matching TRBD1. The clonotype originates from a young man in good health. Sequencing used CD8+ T cells from blood. In nucleotides, the CDR3 is TGTGCCATCAGTGATCTGTCAGGGGGAGACACTGAAGCTTTCTTT. This encodes CAISDLSGGDTEAFF.